The T cell receptor (beta chain) under discussion was sequenced for a study of blood T cell repertoires in COVID-19. Looking at the study overall: Samples taken during acute and convalescent COVID-19 were collected in the United States, Italy and Spain. In each case, the material was cDNA or gDNA derived from T cells, B-cell-depleted T cells, or PBMCs.

Looked up from germline, CDR1 is MNHEY and CDR2 is SVGAGI. V trimming: 6 bases; J trimming: 1 base; junction bases outside the gene matches: 3. The CDR3 has 13 amino acids. As processed by the authors: Reference gene primer amplification yielded estimated nucleated cell counts. Some clones are missing from TCRdb's copy, which holds only in-frame ones; the method was immunoSEQ multiplex PCR. V, J and clone size were drawn from that table, and D and trimming were deduced from the DNA. The table includes about 140,000 clones, roughly 89% detected once. The rearrangement links TRBV6-5 to TRBJ2-7; 7 bases line up with TRBD1. The sequence came from a human donor in a cohort sampled during active COVID-19. Material for sequencing was peripheral blood. The CDR3 region has the DNA TGTGCCAGCAGACAGGGGCCTTCCTACGAGCAGTACTTC. As protein: CASRQGPSYEQYF.